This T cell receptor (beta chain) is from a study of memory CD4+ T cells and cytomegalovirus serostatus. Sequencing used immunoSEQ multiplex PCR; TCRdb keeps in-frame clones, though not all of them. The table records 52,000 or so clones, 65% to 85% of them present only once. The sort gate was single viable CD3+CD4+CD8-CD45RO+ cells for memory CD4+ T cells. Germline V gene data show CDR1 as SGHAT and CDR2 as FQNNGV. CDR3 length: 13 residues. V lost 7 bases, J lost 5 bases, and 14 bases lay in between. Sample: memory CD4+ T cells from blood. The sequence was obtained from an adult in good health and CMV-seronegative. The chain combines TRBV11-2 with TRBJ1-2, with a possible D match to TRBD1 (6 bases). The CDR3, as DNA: TGTGCCAGCAATCAGGGGTTCGGGTATGGCTACACCTTC. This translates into CASNQGFGYGYTF.